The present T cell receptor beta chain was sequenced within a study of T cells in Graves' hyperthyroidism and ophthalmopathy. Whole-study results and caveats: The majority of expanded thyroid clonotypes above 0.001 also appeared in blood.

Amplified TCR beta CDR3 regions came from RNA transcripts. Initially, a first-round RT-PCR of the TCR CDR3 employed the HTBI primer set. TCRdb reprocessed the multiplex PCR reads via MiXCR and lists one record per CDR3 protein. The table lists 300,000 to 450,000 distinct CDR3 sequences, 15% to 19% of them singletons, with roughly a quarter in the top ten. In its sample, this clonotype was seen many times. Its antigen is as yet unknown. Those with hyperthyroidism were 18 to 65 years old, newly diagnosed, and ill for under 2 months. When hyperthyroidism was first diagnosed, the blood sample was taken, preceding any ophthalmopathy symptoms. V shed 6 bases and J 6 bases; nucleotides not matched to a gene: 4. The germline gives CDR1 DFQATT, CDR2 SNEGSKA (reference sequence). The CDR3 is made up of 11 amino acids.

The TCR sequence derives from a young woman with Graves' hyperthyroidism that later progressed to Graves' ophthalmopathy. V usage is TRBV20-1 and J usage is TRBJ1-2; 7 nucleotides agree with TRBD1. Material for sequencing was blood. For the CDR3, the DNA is TGCAGTGCCCCGACAGGGCATGGCTACACCTTC. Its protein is CSAPTGHGYTF.